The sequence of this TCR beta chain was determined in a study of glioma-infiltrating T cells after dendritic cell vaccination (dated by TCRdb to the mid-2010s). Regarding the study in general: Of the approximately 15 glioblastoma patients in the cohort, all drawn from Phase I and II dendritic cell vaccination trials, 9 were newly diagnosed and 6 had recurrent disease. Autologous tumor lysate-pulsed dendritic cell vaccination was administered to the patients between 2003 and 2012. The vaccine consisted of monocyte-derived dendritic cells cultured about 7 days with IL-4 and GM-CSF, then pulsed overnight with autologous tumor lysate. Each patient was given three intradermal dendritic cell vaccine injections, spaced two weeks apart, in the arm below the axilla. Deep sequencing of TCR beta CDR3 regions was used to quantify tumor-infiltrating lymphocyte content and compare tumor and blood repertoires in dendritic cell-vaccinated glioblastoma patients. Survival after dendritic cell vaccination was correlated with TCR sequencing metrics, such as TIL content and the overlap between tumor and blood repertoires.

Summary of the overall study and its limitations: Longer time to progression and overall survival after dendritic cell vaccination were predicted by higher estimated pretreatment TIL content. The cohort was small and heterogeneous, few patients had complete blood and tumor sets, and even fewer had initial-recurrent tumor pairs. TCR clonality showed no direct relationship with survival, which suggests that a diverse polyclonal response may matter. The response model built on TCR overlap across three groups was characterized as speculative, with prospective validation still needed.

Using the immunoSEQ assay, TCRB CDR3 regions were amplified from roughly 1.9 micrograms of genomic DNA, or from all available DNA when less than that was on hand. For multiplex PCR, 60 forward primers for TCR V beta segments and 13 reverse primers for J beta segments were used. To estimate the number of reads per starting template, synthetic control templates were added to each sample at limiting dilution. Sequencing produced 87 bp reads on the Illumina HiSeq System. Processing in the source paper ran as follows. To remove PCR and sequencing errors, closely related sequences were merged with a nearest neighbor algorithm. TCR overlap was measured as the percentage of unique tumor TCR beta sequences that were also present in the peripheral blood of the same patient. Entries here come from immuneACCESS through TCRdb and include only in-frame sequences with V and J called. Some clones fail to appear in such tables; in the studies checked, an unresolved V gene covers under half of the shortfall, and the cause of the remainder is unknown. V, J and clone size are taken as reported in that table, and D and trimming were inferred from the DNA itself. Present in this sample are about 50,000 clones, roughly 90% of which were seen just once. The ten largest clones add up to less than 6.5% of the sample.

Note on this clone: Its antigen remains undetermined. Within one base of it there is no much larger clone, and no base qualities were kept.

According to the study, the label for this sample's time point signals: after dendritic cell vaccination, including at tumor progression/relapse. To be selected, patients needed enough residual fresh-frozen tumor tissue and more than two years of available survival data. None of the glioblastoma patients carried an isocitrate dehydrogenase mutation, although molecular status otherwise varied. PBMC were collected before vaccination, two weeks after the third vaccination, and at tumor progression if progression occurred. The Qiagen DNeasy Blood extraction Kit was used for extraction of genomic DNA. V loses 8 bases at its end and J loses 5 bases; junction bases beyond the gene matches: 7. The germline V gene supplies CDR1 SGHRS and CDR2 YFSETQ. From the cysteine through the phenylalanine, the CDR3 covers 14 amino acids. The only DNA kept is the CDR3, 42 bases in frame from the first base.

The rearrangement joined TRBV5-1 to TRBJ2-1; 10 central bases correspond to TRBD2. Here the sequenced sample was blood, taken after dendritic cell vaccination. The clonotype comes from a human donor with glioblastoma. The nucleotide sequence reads TGCGCCAGTACCATACTAGCGGGGAACAATGAGCAGTTCTTC. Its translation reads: CASTILAGNNEQFF.